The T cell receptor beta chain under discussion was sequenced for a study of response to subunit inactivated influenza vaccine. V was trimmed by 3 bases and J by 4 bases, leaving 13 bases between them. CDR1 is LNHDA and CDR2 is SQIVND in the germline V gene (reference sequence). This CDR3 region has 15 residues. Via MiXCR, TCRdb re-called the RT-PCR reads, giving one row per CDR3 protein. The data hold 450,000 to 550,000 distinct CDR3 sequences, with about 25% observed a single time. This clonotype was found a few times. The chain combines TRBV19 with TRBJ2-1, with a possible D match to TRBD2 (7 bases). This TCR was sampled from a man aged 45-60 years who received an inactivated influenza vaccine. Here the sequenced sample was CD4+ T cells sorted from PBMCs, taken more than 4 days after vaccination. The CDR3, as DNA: TGTGCCAGTAGTATCATAGGGGGACTATACAATGAGCAGTTCTTC. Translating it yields CASSIIGGLYNEQFF.